A selection of T cell receptor delta chains follows, all from one sample in a study of gamma-delta T cells after stem cell transplantation. TCRdb repeated clone calling on the RT-PCR reads with CATT. The table lists 2,500 to 3,500 delta-chain clones, around 1.9% of them singletons. The sample taken for sequencing was gamma-delta T cells. These receptors originate from a human donor. It is not recorded whose cells these are; they may come from a transplant donor. Both conserved end residues are part of each CDR3. The D gene is left open where the match is weak. Size is omitted from some rows. Given values are once, few, many or a class for expanded clones.

clone_size	v_call	j_call	d_call	cdr3_nt	cdr3_aa
few	TRDV2	TRDJ1	TRDD3	TGTGCCTGTGACTTTCTGGGGGATACGCAAACCGATAAACTCATCTTT	CACDFLGDTQTDKLIF
NA	TRDV2	TRDJ1	TRDD3	TGTGCCTGTGACACCGTCGCTGGAACTGGGGGATATGTCGATAAACTCATCTTT	CACDTVAGTGGYVDKLIF
NA	TRDV2	TRDJ1	NA	TGTGCCTGTGACACCTGGGAGCCGCACGCCGATAAACTCATCTTT	CACDTWEPHADKLIF
medium-sized	TRDV2	TRDJ1	TRDD3	TGTGCCTGTGACACTGCCTGGGGGATGCGTGACGATAAACTCATCTTT	CACDTAWGMRDDKLIF
medium-sized	TRDV2	TRDJ3	NA	TGTGCCTGTGACACCGGGGGTATTTTGACGGGGGAAAAGCCCTGGGACACCCGACAGATGTTTTTC	CACDTGGILTGEKPWDTRQMFF
NA	TRDV2	TRDJ1	TRDD3	TGTGCCTGTGACATTCTGGGGGATACGCCAGCCGGAAAAAAACTCATCTTT	CACDILGDTPAGKKLIF
large	TRDV2	TRDJ1	NA	TGTGCCTGTGACGCCATCTCAGCCGATAAACTCATCTTT	CACDAISADKLIF
NA	TRDV2	TRDJ1	TRDD3	TGTGCCTGTGACTTTCTGGGGGATACGGCGGCAGGGCTCATCTTT	CACDFLGDTAAGLIF
NA	TRDV2	TRDJ1	TRDD3	TGTGCCTGTCTTCTACTGGGGGATACGGAGGGGCACACCGATAAACTCATCTTT	CACLLLGDTEGHTDKLIF
large	TRDV2	TRDJ1	TRDD3	TGTGCCTGTGACATCAATACTGGGGGACCCTGGGGCATATACACCGATAAACTCATCTTT	CACDINTGGPWGIYTDKLIF
few	TRDV2	TRDJ1	TRDD3	TGTGCCTGTGACGCCGTACTGGGGGATAGCGGCACCGATAAACTCATCTTT	CACDAVLGDSGTDKLIF
few	TRDV2	TRDJ1	NA	TGTGCCTGTGACACCGTAGCCCCAGCAAACCCAGGGGCCGACAAGCTCATCTTT	CACDTVAPANPGADKLIF
NA	TRDV2	TRDJ3	TRDD3	TGTGCCTGTGACGGACCTGGGGGATACAGCACCTGGGACACCCGACAGATGTTTTTC	CACDGPGGYSTWDTRQMFF
many	TRDV2	TRDJ1	TRDD3	TGTGCCTGTGACACCGTCCCTAGTGGGCTAAATTGGGGGATACCGTACACCGATAAACTCATCTTT	CACDTVPSGLNWGIPYTDKLIF
few	TRDV2	TRDJ1	TRDD3	TGTGCCTGTGACATACTGGGGGACACCAGGAGGTCTGAGAATAAACTCATCTTT	CACDILGDTRRSENKLIF
few	TRDV2	TRDJ1	TRDD3	TGTGCCTGTGACACTGCCTGGGGGATCCACACCGATAAACTCATCTTT	CACDTAWGIHTDKLIF
NA	TRDV2	TRDJ1	TRDD3	TGTGCCTGTGACACCATACTGGGGGATAGGGGAGACGGACTCATCTTT	CACDTILGDRGDGLIF
medium-sized	TRDV2	TRDJ1	TRDD3	TGTGCCTGTGACACCATTACCACAAACTGGGGGATATCCCTCAATACCGATAAACTCATCTTT	CACDTITTNWGISLNTDKLIF
NA	TRDV2	TRDJ1	TRDD3	TGTGCCTGTGACGCCGTACTGGGGGATACGCGGGGGTACACCGATAAACTCATCTTT	CACDAVLGDTRGYTDKLIF
medium-sized	TRDV2	TRDJ1	TRDD3	TGTGCCTGTGACACCTTGGACTGGGGGATAGTCGGCGATAAACTCATCTTT	CACDTLDWGIVGDKLIF